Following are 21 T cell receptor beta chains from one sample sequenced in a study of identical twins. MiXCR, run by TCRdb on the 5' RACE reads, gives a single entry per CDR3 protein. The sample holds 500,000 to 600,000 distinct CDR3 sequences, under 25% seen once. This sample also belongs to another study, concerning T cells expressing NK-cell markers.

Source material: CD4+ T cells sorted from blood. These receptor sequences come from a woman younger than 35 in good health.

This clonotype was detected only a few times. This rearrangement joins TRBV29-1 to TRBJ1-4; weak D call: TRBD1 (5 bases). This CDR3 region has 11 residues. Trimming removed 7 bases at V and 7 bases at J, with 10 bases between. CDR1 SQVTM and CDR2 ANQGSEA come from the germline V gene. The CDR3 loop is CSGGLAEKLFF. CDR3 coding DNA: TGCAGCGGGGGGTTGGCTGAAAAACTGTTTTTT. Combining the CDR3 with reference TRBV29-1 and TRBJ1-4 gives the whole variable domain SAVISQKPSRDICQRGTSLTIQCQVDSQVTMMFWYRQQPGQSLTLIATANQGSEATYESGFVIDKFPISRPNLTFSTLTVSNMSPEDSSIYLCSGGLAEKLFFGSGTQLSVL.

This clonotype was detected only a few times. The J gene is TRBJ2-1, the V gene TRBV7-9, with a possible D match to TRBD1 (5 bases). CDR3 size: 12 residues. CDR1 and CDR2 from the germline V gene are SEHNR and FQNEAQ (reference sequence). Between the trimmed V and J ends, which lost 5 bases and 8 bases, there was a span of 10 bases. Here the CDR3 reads CASSEQEYEQFF. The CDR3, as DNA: TGTGCCAGCAGCGAACAGGAATATGAGCAGTTCTTC.

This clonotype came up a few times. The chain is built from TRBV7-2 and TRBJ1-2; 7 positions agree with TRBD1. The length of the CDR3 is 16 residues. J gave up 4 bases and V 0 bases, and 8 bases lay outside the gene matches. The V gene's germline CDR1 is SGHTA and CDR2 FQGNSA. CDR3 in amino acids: CASSLAAGQALYGYTF. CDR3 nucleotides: TGTGCCAGCAGCTTAGCAGCTGGACAGGCGCTCTATGGCTACACCTTC.

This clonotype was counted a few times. The CDR3 DNA reads as TGCGCCAGCAGCCACCGTTCAGCGGGAGCTGGAGAGCAGTTCTTC. Translation: CASSHRSAGAGEQFF. V usage is TRBV4-3 and J usage is TRBJ2-1, with TRBD2 matching 8 bases. The CDR3 is 15 residues long. Germline V gene sequence: CDR1 LGHNA, CDR2 YSLEER. V gave up 3 bases and J gave up 10 bases; unmatched junction bases: 11.

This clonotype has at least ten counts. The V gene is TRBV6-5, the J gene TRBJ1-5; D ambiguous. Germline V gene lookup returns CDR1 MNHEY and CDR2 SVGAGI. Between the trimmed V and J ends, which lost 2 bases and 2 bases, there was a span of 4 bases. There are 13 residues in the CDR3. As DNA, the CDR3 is TGTGCCAGCAGTTACGATGGCAATCAGCCCCAGCATTTT. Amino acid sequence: CASSYDGNQPQHF.

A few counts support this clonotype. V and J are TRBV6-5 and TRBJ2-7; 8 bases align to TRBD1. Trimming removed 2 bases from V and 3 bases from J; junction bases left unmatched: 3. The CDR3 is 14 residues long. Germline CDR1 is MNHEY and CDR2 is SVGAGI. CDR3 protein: CASSYRQGIYEQYF. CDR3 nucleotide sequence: TGTGCCAGCAGTTACCGACAGGGGATCTACGAGCAGTACTTC.

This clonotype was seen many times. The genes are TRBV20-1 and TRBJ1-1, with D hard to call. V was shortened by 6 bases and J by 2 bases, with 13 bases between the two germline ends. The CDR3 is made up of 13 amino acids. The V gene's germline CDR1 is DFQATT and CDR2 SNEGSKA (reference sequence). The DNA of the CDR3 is TGCAGTGCCGACGATTATGGAAACACTGAAGCTTTCTTT. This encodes CSADDYGNTEAFF.

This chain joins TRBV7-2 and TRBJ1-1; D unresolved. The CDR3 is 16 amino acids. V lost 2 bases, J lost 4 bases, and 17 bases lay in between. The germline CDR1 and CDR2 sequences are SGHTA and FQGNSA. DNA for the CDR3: TGTGCCAGCAGCTTAATTTGGGCTGGCTTGGGCACTGAAGCTTTCTTT. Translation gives CASSLIWAGLGTEAFF.

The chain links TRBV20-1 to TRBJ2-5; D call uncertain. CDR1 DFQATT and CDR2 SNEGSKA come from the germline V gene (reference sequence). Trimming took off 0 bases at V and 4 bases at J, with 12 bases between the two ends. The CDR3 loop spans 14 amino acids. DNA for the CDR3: TGCAGTGCTAGAGATCTCTTCACCCGAGAGACCCAGTACTTC. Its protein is CSARDLFTRETQYF.

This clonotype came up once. CDR3 sequence reads: CSGGAHNEQFF. The CDR3 region has the DNA TGCAGCGGGGGTGCCCACAATGAGCAGTTCTTC. This chain uses TRBV20-1 with TRBJ2-1, with D possibly being TRBD2 (6 bases). CDR1 is DFQATT, CDR2 SNEGSKA, per germline (reference sequence). The CDR3 has 11 amino acids.

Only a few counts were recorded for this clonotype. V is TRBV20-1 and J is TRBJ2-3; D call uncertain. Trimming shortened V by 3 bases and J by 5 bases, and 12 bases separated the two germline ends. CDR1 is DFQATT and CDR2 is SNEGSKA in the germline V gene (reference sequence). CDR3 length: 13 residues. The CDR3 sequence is CSASRLVGDTQYF. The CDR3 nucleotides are TGCAGTGCTAGTCGCCTCGTTGGAGATACGCAGTATTTT.

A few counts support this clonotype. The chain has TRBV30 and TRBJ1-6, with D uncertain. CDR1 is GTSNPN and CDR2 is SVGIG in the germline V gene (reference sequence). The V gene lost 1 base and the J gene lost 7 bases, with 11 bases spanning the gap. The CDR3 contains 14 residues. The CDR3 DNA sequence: TGTGCCTGGAGTGACGTTAGTATGAATTCACCCCTCCACTTT. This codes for CAWSDVSMNSPLHF.

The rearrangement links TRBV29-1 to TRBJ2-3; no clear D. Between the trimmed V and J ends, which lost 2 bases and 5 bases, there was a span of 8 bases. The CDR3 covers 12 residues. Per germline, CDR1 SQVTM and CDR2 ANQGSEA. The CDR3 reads CSVEKGRDTQYF. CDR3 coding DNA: TGCAGCGTTGAAAAAGGTCGAGATACGCAGTATTTT.

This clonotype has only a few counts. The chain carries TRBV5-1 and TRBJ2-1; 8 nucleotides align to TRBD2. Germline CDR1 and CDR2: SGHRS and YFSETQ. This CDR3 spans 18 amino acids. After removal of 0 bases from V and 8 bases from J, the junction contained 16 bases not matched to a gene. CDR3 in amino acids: CASSLDPLGLAAHDEQFF. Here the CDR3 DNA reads TGCGCCAGCAGCTTGGACCCTCTCGGACTAGCTGCGCACGATGAGCAGTTCTTC.

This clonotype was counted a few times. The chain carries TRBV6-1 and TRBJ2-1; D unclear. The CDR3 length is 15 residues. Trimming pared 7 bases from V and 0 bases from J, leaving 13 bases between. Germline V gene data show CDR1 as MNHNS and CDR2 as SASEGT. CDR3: CASMRWPSSYNEQFF. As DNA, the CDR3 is TGTGCCAGCATGAGGTGGCCCAGCTCCTACAATGAGCAGTTCTTC.

CDR3 DNA: TGCAGTGCTAGAGCACCACCGGGACAGGGGGTAATTAACTATGGCTACACCTTC. Translated: CSARAPPGQGVINYGYTF. V usage is TRBV20-1 and J usage is TRBJ1-2; TRBD1 agrees at 11 bases. The V segment lost 1 base and the J segment 1 base; nucleotides outside the gene matches: 11. This CDR3 has 18 amino acids. Germline V gives CDR1 DFQATT, CDR2 SNEGSKA (reference sequence).

The CDR3 sequence is CASSSRKGRFEQYF. The CDR3 DNA is TGTGCCAGCAGCTCGCGGAAGGGGCGGTTTGAGCAGTACTTC. The V gene is TRBV11-3, the J gene TRBJ2-7, with D maybe TRBD1 (5 bases). The CDR3 runs to 14 residues. Germline V gene sequence: CDR1 SGHNT, CDR2 YENEEA. V was pared by 4 bases and J by 7 bases, with 17 bases between.

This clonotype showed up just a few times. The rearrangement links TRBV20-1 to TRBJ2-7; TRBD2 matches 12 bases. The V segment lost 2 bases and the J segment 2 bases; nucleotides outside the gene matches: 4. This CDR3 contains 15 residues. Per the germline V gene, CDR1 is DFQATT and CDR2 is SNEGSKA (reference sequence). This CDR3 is CSARKGLAGPYEQYF. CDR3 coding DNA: TGCAGTGCTAGAAAAGGACTAGCGGGACCCTACGAGCAGTACTTC.

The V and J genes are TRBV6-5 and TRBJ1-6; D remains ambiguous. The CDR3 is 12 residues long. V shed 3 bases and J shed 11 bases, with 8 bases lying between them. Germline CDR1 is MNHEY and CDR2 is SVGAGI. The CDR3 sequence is CASSYSTAPLHF. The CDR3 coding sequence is TGTGCCAGCAGTTATTCGACCGCACCCCTCCACTTT.

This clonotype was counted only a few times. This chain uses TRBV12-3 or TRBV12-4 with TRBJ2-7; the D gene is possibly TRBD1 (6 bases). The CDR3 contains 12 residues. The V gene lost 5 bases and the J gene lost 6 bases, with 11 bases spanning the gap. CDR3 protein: CASSSTGLEQYF. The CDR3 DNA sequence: TGTGCCAGCAGTAGTACAGGGCTCGAGCAGTACTTC.

This CDR3 is CASSFPVTEAFF. CDR3 DNA sequence: TGTGCCAGCAGCTTCCCAGTCACTGAAGCTTTCTTT. The rearrangement joins TRBV7-2 to TRBJ1-1; no firm D call. CDR3 size: 12 residues. Germline V lookup: CDR1 SGHTA, CDR2 FQGNSA. V lost 3 bases and J lost 4, with 6 bases in between.